This TCR beta chain was observed in a study of blood T cell repertoires in COVID-19 (dated by TCRdb to 2018 to 2021). At the level of the whole study: Collaborator samples came from the United States, Italy and Spain and covered acute and convalescent phases of COVID-19. The samples were drawn from the first 160 participants of the ongoing ImmuneRACE study and from some 1,300 subjects provided by 6 global collaborators. Sample metadata almost always included a de-identified subject ID, COVID-19 status, age in years and sex. The dataset comprised deeply sampled blood TCRbeta repertoires from subjects exposed to, actively infected with, or recovered from COVID-19. The repertoires were released in a freely available public database intended as a resource for research on the immune response to SARS-CoV-2. The prospective study material was composed of cDNA or gDNA derived from T cells, B-cell-depleted T cells, or PBMCs. Where available, HLA class I and class II types were obtained from metadata supplied by the sample provider rather than from assay-based typing. Overall results and qualifications from the work: Clinical and demographic metadata were provided uncurated, with the amount varying by source and participant.

TCRbeta CDR3 regions were amplified from genomic DNA using the immunoSEQ Assay, a bias-controlled multiplex PCR. Per the authors' processing: Within the assay, amplification of reference gene primers was used to estimate how many nucleated cells each sample contained. Sequence reads were collapsed and filtered to measure the absolute abundance of every unique TCRbeta CDR3 rearrangement. For each sample, productive Simpson clonality was calculated by taking the square root of Simpson's diversity index across productive rearrangements. TCRdb mirrors the immuneACCESS table, restricted to in-frame sequences. Some clones are absent from its copies; in checked studies, under half trace to an unresolved V gene, and the reason for the others is unknown. The V and J calls and the clone size are those of that table, but D and trimming were determined from the DNA. Within this sample are around 450,000 clones, with roughly 87% of them counted one time only. The biggest ten clones account for 0.6% of the sample.

Enrolling through a virtual design, the prospective study's participants ranged in age from roughly 18 to 89 years and lived across roughly 24 United States geographic areas. Cohort assignment in the prospective study relied on participant-reported clinical history from a screening survey and a study questionnaire. Recovered participants in ImmuneRACE Cohort 3 were defined as having two consecutive negative NP/OP PCR tests, clearance from a healthcare professional, or resolution of symptoms. Mobile phlebotomists in the prospective study collected whole blood, serum and a nasopharyngeal or oropharyngeal swab from every participant. Over a 2-month period, participants in the prospective study had the option of providing additional blood draws and questionnaires. Blood samples from the prospective study were shipped frozen or at room temperature prior to DNA extraction. As concerns this clone: The antigen it binds to is not known. Per-nucleotide qualities are absent, and no much larger clonotype sits a single base away.

Including the terminal cysteine and phenylalanine, the CDR3 comprises 16 residues. Of the read, only the CDR3 DNA is kept; its 48 bases are in frame from base 1. CDR1 LNHDA and CDR2 SQIVND are derived from the germline V gene (reference sequence). V ends up 5 bases short and J 7 bases short, with an unmatched junction base count of 13. The chain employs TRBV19 and TRBJ1-5; TRBD1 lines up with 8 middle nucleotides. This receptor was taken from a young man who had recovered from COVID-19. Sample: PBMCs or T cells enriched from blood (not recorded which). The CDR3 protein sequence reads: CASSPRNGQGGQPQHF. The DNA sequence is given as TGTGCCAGTAGTCCCCGTAATGGACAGGGCGGCCAGCCCCAGCATTTT.